This T cell receptor beta chain was sequenced for a study of beta chain features in type 1 diabetes. Study overall: Patients and healthy donors were similar in age, gender and cell yields.

The sample holds a few counts of this clone. Its antigen is unidentified. General study findings and limits: Patients' naive, central memory and regulatory TCRB repertoires appeared more alike than those of healthy donors. TCRB CDR3 length was moderately but significantly reduced in all four CD4+ subsets of Type 1 diabetes patients.

Sorting with CD45RO/CCR7/CD25/CD127/CD95/CD27 yielded naive, central memory, regulatory and stem-like memory CD4+ cells. Germline V gives CDR1 SEHNR, CDR2 FQNEAQ (reference sequence). The CDR3 covers 16 residues. V lost 4 bases, J lost 4 bases, and 20 bases lay in between. Expressed TCRB transcripts were sequenced after all isolated RNA was converted to cDNA. Profiled with immunoSEQ multiplex PCR; TCRdb holds only in-frame clones, not every one. Of hundreds of thousands of clones listed, approximately 30% are singletons. The rearrangement joins TRBV7-9 to TRBJ2-7; D is possibly TRBD1 (6 bases). Sequencing used naive CD4+ T cells from blood. The source of this sequence is a young man in good health. The CDR3 region has the DNA TGTGCCAGCAGCTCATTTCCCGTTACAGGGAGTTACGAGCAGTACTTC. Protein product: CASSSFPVTGSYEQYF.